This paragraph reports one T cell receptor (beta chain). Antigen specificity is unknown. The junction had 4 bases not matched to a gene; V was cut back by 8 bases and J by 0 bases. The V gene's germline CDR1 is MNHEY and CDR2 SVGAGI. The CDR3 extends over 15 amino acids. The record originates from a study of early T cells in non-severe SARS-CoV-2 infection. Study-wide results and limits: Anti-spike CD8 responses were favored by VDJdb matching, which missed private and CD4 specificities.

MiXCR, run by TCRdb on the 5' RACE reads, gives a single entry per CDR3 protein. The data show tens of thousands of distinct CDR3 sequences, roughly an eighth seen once. Input material: whole blood. This chain connects TRBV6-5 to TRBJ2-4, with 10 nucleotides matching TRBD2. The TCR sequence derives from an adult who was a healthcare worker with PCR-confirmed SARS-CoV-2 infection or an uninfected control (not recorded which). CDR3 residues: CASALAGSAKNIQYF. As DNA, the CDR3 is TGTGCCAGCGCACTAGCGGGATCAGCCAAAAACATTCAGTACTTC.